The clone carrying this T cell receptor beta chain was picked up many times. The target antigen is unknown. Germline assignment: CDR1 SNHLY and CDR2 FYNNEI. V was clipped by 7 bases and J by 4 bases, with 22 bases between them. The CDR3 runs 16 residues. This sample was included in a study of T cells in Graves' hyperthyroidism and ophthalmopathy. The wider study: Peripheral blood was obtained at initial diagnosis, preceding any treatment. Study-wide results and limits: Among clonotypes expanded in thyroid above 0.001, most were also found in blood.

RNA transcripts provided the source from which TCR beta CDR3 regions were amplified. HTBI primers were used for first-round RT-PCR of the TCR CDR3. TCRdb re-called the multiplex PCR reads with MiXCR, one entry per CDR3 protein. The sample consists of some 340,000 distinct CDR3 sequences, around 13% of them appearing once. The specimen was blood. The origin of this receptor is a middle-aged woman with Graves' ophthalmopathy. The chain joins TRBV2 to TRBJ2-5; D possibly matches TRBD1 or TRBD2 (5 bases each). The CDR3 protein is CASNPRRGGLVETQYF. CDR3 DNA sequence: TGTGCCAGCAACCCTAGACGGGGCGGGTTAGTAGAGACCCAGTACTTC.